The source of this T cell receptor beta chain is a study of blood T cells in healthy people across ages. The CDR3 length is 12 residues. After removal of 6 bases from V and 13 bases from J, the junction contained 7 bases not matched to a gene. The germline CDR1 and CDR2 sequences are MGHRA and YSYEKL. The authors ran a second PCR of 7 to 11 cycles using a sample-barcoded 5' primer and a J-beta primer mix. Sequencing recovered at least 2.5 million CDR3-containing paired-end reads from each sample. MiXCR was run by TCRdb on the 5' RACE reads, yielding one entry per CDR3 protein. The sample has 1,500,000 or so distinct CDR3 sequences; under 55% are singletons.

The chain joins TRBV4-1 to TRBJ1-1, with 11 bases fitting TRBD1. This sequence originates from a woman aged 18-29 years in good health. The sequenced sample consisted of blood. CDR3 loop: CASRPGTGGVFF. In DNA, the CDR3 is TGCGCCAGCAGACCCGGGACAGGGGGTGTTTTCTTT.